The clone carrying this T cell receptor (beta chain) was detected only a few times. The data are from a study of blood T cell repertoires in COVID-19. Study summary: Samples came from the United States, Italy and Spain, spanning acute and convalescent COVID-19. T cells, B-cell-depleted T cells, or PBMCs supplied cDNA or gDNA.

Authors' analysis steps: Scientists estimated how many nucleated cells there were by amplifying reference gene primers. The assay was immunoSEQ multiplex PCR, and TCRdb's table has in-frame clones only and misses some. V and J calls and clone size come straight from that table; D and trimming were deduced from the DNA. The sample has 70,000 or so clones, around nine tenths seen once. This CDR3 contains 14 residues. V was cut by 3 bases and J by 0 bases, with 8 bases left in between. Germline CDR1 MNHNS, CDR2 SASEGT. The sample consisted of peripheral blood. V usage is TRBV6-1 and J usage is TRBJ1-2, with D perhaps matching TRBD1 (5 bases). The TCR sequence derives from a woman aged 80 or over with acute or convalescent COVID-19. The CDR3 nucleotides are TGTGCCAGCAGTGAGACAGAAGCTAACTATGGCTACACCTTC. Encoded protein: CASSETEANYGYTF.